This TCR beta chain was sequenced during a study of regulatory T cells in long-lasting Graves disease. Overall study: Prior antithyroid drug treatment in newly diagnosed Graves' patients lasted under 3 months.

The CDR3 loop spans 16 amino acids. Germline loops: CDR1 MNHEY, CDR2 SVGAGI. V lost 0 bases, J lost 6 bases, and 18 bases lay in between. Whole-study findings and limits: The study found lower TCR diversity in persistent Graves' patients than in newly diagnosed ones. With a few thousand shared public clonotypes, persistent patients exceeded new patients, who shared about a thousand.

This clonotype was recorded at least ten times. Antigen unknown. iRepertoire HTBI primers and Arm-PCR of CDR3 regions built TCR beta libraries. In TCRdb, the multiplex PCR reads were re-called with MiXCR into one record per CDR3 protein. The data show about 320,000 distinct CDR3 sequences, more than 15% seen once. Time point given: newly diagnosed GD, antithyroid drugs for less than 3 months. There was RNA extracted from PBMCs, and the TCR library was made from it. The diagnosis of Graves' disease used American Thyroid Association guidelines. The source material was peripheral blood mononuclear cells (PBMCs), sampled at new diagnosis, from a patient treated with antithyroid drugs. This chain connects TRBV6-5 to TRBJ2-7; no reliable D call. This receptor was identified in a female donor with Graves disease. CDR3 bases: TGTGCCAGCAGTTACTCGATGTTCGGTTCGAGTAGCGAGCAGTACTTC. Translated: CASSYSMFGSSSEQYF.